This T cell receptor (beta chain) derives from a study of cytotoxic CD8 clonotypes in ibrutinib-treated CLL. The repertoire was sequenced with immunoSEQ multiplex PCR; TCRdb's copy has only in-frame clones and lacks some. The sample includes 70,000 to 85,000 clones, around 81% of them seen just once. The CDR3 runs to 15 residues. In germline, CDR1 is MDHEN, CDR2 SYDVKM. V was pared by 6 bases and J by 3 bases, with 18 bases between. The clonotype comes from a human donor with chronic lymphocytic leukemia. Sequencing used PBMCs, obtained at disease progression, from a patient treated with ibrutinib. This rearrangement joins TRBV28 to TRBJ2-7, with D perhaps matching TRBD1 or TRBD2 (5 bases each). The CDR3 region is CASRRFGGRLYEQYF. CDR3 DNA: TGTGCCAGCAGACGATTTGGGGGACGGCTCTACGAGCAGTACTTC.